This T cell receptor beta chain is from a study of T cell responses to AZD1222 COVID-19 vaccine. Overall study findings and caveats: There were mostly white British donors and more females than males, and clonal diversity was possibly underestimated. CD4 TCRs linked to vaccination spanned spike, dominating at 160-218 and 743-854. Increases in Spike-specific TCR breadth and depth were seen after two AZD1222 doses.

TCRdb's copy holds only in-frame clones and misses some; the assay was immunoSEQ multiplex PCR. The table records roughly 90,000 clones, approximately 90% of them present only once. Worth noting for this clone: Its antigen is not known.

The CDR3 is 14 amino acids. V was trimmed by 0 bases and J by 5 bases, leaving 11 bases between them. Germline V CDR1 and CDR2: MNHEY, SVGAGI. The clonotype originates from an adult who received the AZD1222 COVID-19 vaccine. V usage is TRBV6-5 and J usage is TRBJ2-7, with a weak D call TRBD2 (6 bases). This material consisted of peripheral blood, taken 28 days after the second AZD1222 dose. CDR3 region: CASSYSEGPDEQYF. The CDR3 DNA is TGTGCCAGCAGTTACTCGGAGGGGCCCGACGAGCAGTACTTC.